This entry lists 15 T cell receptor beta chains sequenced from one sample in a study of T cells in women clearing cervical HPV infection. Profiled with immunoSEQ multiplex PCR; TCRdb holds only in-frame clones, not every one. Here the sample table reports fewer than 30,000 clones. Sequencing used blood buffy coat. The receptors were gathered from a woman aged 18-69 years with a cervical HPV16 infection that either progressed to CIN3+ or cleared (not recorded which).

Comment on this clone: The CDR3 end is not reached by the read, which stops 3 residues before it; the germline J gene fills it in. V gene TRBV7-6 combines with J gene TRBJ1-2; 8 bases align to TRBD1. Looked up from germline, CDR1 is SGHVS and CDR2 is FNYEAQ. The CDR3 is 15 residues long. The part of the CDR3 DNA that was read is TGTGCCAGCAGCTTTAAGCCAGGGGGCTCCTACGAC. Translating it yields CASSFKPGGSYD. The entire CDR3 sequence reads CASSFKPGGSYDYTF. The full variable domain, completed using reference TRBV7-6 and TRBJ1-2, is GAGVSQSPRYKVTKRGQDVALRCDPISGHVSLYWYRQALGQGPEFLTYFNYEAQQDKSGLPNDRFSAERPEGSISTLTIQRTEQRDSAMYRCASSFKPGGSYDYTFGSGTRLTVV.

Concerning this clone: The read comes to an end 3 residues before the CDR3 does, leaving the germline J gene to fill in the end. The chain carries TRBV18 and TRBJ2-1, with TRBD1 matching over 9 bases. Trimming cost V 0 bases and J 8 bases; bases outside gene matches: 8. Germline V gene data show CDR1 as KGHSH and CDR2 as LQKENI. This CDR3 region has 16 residues. The CDR3 loop reads CASSPPSGTGNHEQFF. The part of the CDR3 DNA that was read is TGTGCCAGCTCACCACCGTCCGGGACAGGGAATCATGAG.

A word on this clone: The read falls 3 residues short of the CDR3 end, and the missing part is taken from the germline J gene. The chain has TRBV5-1 and TRBJ2-3, with no clear D. This CDR3 region has 12 residues. Trimming left V 2 bases short and J 5 bases short, with 6 bases between. In germline, CDR1 is SGHRS, CDR2 YFSETQ. The CDR3 sequence is CASSFAVDTQYF. CDR3 DNA, as far as it was read: TGCGCCAGCAGCTTCGCGGTAGATACG.

As concerns this clone: The read terminates 3 residues before the CDR3 end, so the remaining end is supplied by the germline J gene. The rearrangement uses TRBV20-1 and TRBJ2-5; weak D call: TRBD2 (5 bases). Germline CDR1 and CDR2: DFQATT and SNEGSKA (reference sequence). This CDR3 contains 13 residues. With 3 bases removed from V and 5 bases from J, the gap between germline ends came to 13 bases. The chain's CDR3 is CSASALAQETQYF. CDR3 bases read: TGCAGTGCTAGTGCGCTAGCCCAGGAGACC.

In regard to this clone: Read sequence stops 3 residues before the CDR3 end, and the germline J gene provides the missing end. The chain links TRBV2 to TRBJ2-3, with 10 bases that match TRBD2. Per the germline V gene, CDR1 is SNHLY and CDR2 is FYNNEI. The CDR3 extends over 14 amino acids. With 5 bases clipped from V and 4 bases from J, the junction kept 3 bases outside the gene matches. The sequenced CDR3 bases are TGTGCCAGCAGTAGCGGGGGGGCAGCAGATACG. Its protein is CASSSGGAADT. The CDR3 reads in full as CASSSGGAADTQYF. Full variable domain (missing parts from reference TRBV2 and TRBJ2-3): EPEVTQTPSHQVTQMGQEVILRCVPISNHLYFYWYRQILGQKVEFLVSFYNNEISEKSEIFDDQFSVERPDGSNFTLKIRSTKLEDSAMYFCASSSGGAADTQYFGPGTRLTVL.

Remarks on this clone: With the read ending 3 residues before the CDR3 end, the germline J gene is used to fill in that end. The gene calls are TRBV19 and TRBJ1-1; weak D call: TRBD1 (6 bases). CDR3 length: 15 amino acids. The germline V and J ends were trimmed by 5 bases and 0 bases, with 13 bases remaining between them. Germline V gene sequence: CDR1 LNHDA, CDR2 SQIVND (reference sequence). CDR3 sequence: CASSLLGAMNTEAFF. The part of the CDR3 DNA that was read is TGTGCCAGTAGTCTCCTGGGGGCTATGAACACTGAA. The full variable domain, with the rest looked up from reference TRBV19 and TRBJ1-1, is DGGITQSPKYLFRKEGQNVTLSCEQNLNHDAMYWYRQDPGQGLRLIYYSQIVNDFQKGDIAEGYSVSREKKESFPLTVTSAQKNPTAFYLCASSLLGAMNTEAFFGQGTRLTVV.

Notes on this clone: The read halts 3 residues ahead of the CDR3 end, with the missing end drawn from the germline J gene. The chain links TRBV10-3 to TRBJ1-5, with D tentatively TRBD1 (5 bases). Trimming shortened V by 2 bases and J by 3 bases, and 11 bases separated the two germline ends. This CDR3 has 15 amino acids. Looked up from germline, CDR1 is ENHRY and CDR2 is SYGVKD. CDR3 amino acids: CAISEGGRNNQPQHF. The covered CDR3 bases are TGTGCCATCAGTGAGGGGGGGAGGAACAATCAGCCC.

Concerning this clone: The read ends 3 residues early relative to the CDR3; the germline J gene fills the gap. The rearrangement uses TRBV20-1 and TRBJ2-3; 11 nucleotides match TRBD2. This CDR3 comprises 18 residues. Germline V gives CDR1 DFQATT, CDR2 SNEGSKA (reference sequence). The trim removed 3 bases at V and 6 bases at J, leaving 17 bases unmatched. CDR3 sequence: CSASKLAGGTGYVDTQYF. Incomplete CDR3 DNA: TGCAGTGCTAGTAAGCTAGCGGGAGGAACCGGTTACGTGGATACG.

Of note for this clone: An end of the junction does not agree with germline; a read error may underlie this. The read comes to an end 3 residues before the CDR3 does, leaving the germline J gene to fill in the end. This CDR3 is also generated by other DNA sequences in the sample. V and J are TRBV19 and TRBJ1-3; D is ambiguous. Germline V gives CDR1 LNHDA, CDR2 SQIVND (reference sequence). The CDR3 consists of 16 residues. CDR3: CASSTTVLLSGNTIYF. Incomplete CDR3 DNA: TGTGCCAGTAGTACCACAGTCCTCCTTTCTGGAAACACG.

On this clone: The read finishes 3 residues shy of the CDR3 end, and the germline J gene is used to complete it. The same CDR3 is also encoded by other DNA sequences in this sample. This rearrangement joins TRBV20-1 to TRBJ1-2; 7 nucleotides align to TRBD1. The germline gives CDR1 DFQATT, CDR2 SNEGSKA (reference sequence). This CDR3 has 13 residues. Losses at the gene ends were 3 bases for V and 3 bases for J; bases not matched to a gene: 4. The chain's CDR3 is CSASPTGDYGYTF. CDR3 bases read: TGCAGTGCTAGTCCCACAGGGGACTATGGC.

Details on this clone: With the read ending 3 residues before the CDR3 end, the germline J gene is used to fill in that end. The chain uses TRBV7-9 and TRBJ2-2, with D possibly being TRBD1 (5 bases). The CDR3 length is 13 residues. Per the germline V gene, CDR1 is SEHNR and CDR2 is FQNEAQ (reference sequence). CDR3 loop: CASSTRQNSPLFF. CDR3 DNA, as far as it was read: TGTGCCAGCAGCACCCGACAGAATTCACCG.

The CDR3 protein is CASSPPSGGEDTQYF. The part of the CDR3 DNA that was read is TGTGCCAGCTCACCACCTAGCGGGGGAGAAGATACG. V gene TRBV18 combines with J gene TRBJ2-3, with TRBD2 matching 9 bases. The read finishes 3 residues shy of the CDR3 end, and the germline J gene is used to complete it. Germline CDR1 and CDR2: KGHSH and LQKENI. V lost 0 bases to trimming and J lost 5 bases; unmatched junction nucleotides: 3. The CDR3 totals 15 residues.

A word on this clone: The read halts 3 residues ahead of the CDR3 end, with the missing end drawn from the germline J gene. The chain uses TRBV2 and TRBJ2-3; D unresolved. Germline CDR1 reads SNHLY; CDR2 reads FYNNEI. CDR3 length: 11 residues. CDR3 loop: CASSVIETQYF. CDR3 DNA (partial): TGTGCCAGCAGTGTAATAGAGACG.

Regarding this clone: The CDR3 is cut off 3 residues early in the read; its end comes from the germline J gene. V gene TRBV5-6 combines with J gene TRBJ1-2, with 9 bases matching TRBD1. Trimming at V came to 5 bases and at J to 5 bases, leaving 7 bases not matched to a gene. Germline V gives CDR1 SGHDT, CDR2 YYEEEE. This CDR3 has 14 residues. The chain's CDR3 is CASSTQGARYGYTF. CDR3 DNA (partial): TGTGCCAGCAGTACACAGGGGGCGCGGTATGGC.

Note on this clone: The CDR3 end falls 3 residues outside the read, so it is completed with the germline J gene. J is TRBJ2-1 and V is TRBV30, with D maybe TRBD2 (6 bases). From germline, CDR1 is GTSNPN and CDR2 SVGIG (reference sequence). The CDR3 has 15 residues. Deletions cut 3 bases from V and 2 bases from J, with 14 bases between. The covered CDR3 bases are TGTGCCTGGAGCCCTGGACTACGCGCCTACAATGAG. It translates to CAWSPGLRAYNE. Given in full, the CDR3 is CAWSPGLRAYNEQFF. Full variable domain (missing parts from reference TRBV30 and TRBJ2-1): SQTIHQWPATLVQPVGSPLSLECTVEGTSNPNLYWYRQAAGRGLQLLFYSVGIGQISSEVPQNLSASRPQDRQFILSSKKLLLSDSGFYLCAWSPGLRAYNEQFFGPGTRLTVL.